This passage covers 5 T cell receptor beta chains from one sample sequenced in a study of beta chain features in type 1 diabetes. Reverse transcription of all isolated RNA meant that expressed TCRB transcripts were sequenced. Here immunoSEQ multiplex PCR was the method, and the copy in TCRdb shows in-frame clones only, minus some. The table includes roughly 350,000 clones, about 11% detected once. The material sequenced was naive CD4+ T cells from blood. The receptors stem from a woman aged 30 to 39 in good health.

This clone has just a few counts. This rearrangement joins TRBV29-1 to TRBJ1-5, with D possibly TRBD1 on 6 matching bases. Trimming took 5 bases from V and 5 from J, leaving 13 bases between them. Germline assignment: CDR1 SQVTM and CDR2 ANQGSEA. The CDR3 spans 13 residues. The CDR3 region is CSVLVRGDQPQHF. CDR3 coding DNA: TGCAGCGTTCTGGTCAGGGGAGATCAGCCCCAGCATTTT. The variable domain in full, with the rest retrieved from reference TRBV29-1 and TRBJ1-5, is SAVISQKPSRDICQRGTSLTIQCQVDSQVTMMFWYRQQPGQSLTLIATANQGSEATYESGFVIDKFPISRPNLTFSTLTVSNMSPEDSSIYLCSVLVRGDQPQHFGDGTRLSIL.

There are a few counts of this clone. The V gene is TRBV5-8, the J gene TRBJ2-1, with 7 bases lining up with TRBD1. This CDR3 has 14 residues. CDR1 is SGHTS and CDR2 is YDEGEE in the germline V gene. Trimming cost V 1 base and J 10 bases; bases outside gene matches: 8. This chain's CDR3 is CASSLLGDREEQFF. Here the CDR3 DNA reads TGTGCCAGCAGCTTGCTTGGGGACAGAGAGGAGCAGTTCTTC.

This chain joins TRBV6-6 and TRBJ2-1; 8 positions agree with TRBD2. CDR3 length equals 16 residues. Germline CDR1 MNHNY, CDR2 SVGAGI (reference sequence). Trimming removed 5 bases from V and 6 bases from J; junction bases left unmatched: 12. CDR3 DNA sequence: TGTGCCAGCAGTAACCACACCCTAGCGGGCCTCAATGAGCAGTTCTTC. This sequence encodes CASSNHTLAGLNEQFF.

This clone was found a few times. CDR3 coding DNA: TGTGCCAGCAGCCAACTGGGACTAGCGGACAATGAGCAGTTCTTC. Translated, it gives CASSQLGLADNEQFF. The rearrangement uses TRBV14 and TRBJ2-1; 11 bases fit TRBD2. This CDR3 contains 15 residues. Germline V gene data show CDR1 as SGHDN and CDR2 as FVKESK. The trim removed 2 bases at V and 5 bases at J, leaving 2 bases unmatched.

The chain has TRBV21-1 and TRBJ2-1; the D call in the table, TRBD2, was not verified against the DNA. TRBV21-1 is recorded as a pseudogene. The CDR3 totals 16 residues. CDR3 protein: CASSKRGWLNLDEQFF. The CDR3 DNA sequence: TGTGCCAGCAGCAAAAGAGGGTGGCTTAATCTCGATGAGCAGTTCTTC.